This T cell receptor (beta chain) was sequenced during a study of human T cells and chemical hapten exposure. As for the study in general: Patches with 0.01% DPC went on the upper back, and the tests were read at 6 days.

MiXCR, applied by TCRdb to the RACE reads, yields one record per CDR3 protein. The sample contains some 180,000 distinct CDR3 sequences, 20% to 25% of which appear only once. Per the germline V gene, CDR1 is DFQATT and CDR2 is SNEGSKA (reference sequence). V lost 4 bases, J lost 4 bases, and 10 bases stayed unmatched. The CDR3 extends over 15 amino acids. Specified time point: patch test 1, 2 weeks after DPC sensitization. Treatment noted: therapeutic diphenylcyclopropenone sensitization with weekly scalp DPC. Participating donors were patients with alopecia, aged 18 to 70 years, considered appropriate candidates for DPC. Researchers extracted total RNA from unfractionated whole blood.

The source was whole blood, collected in connection with sensitization to the hapten diphenylcyclopropenone (DPC). The TCR was taken from a woman aged 50 to 60 with alopecia areata. Some clones in this sample may be carry-over from other donors' samples. V and J are TRBV20-1 and TRBJ2-3, with TRBD2 identical over 8 bases. CDR3 sequence reads: CSANLERELPDTQYF. The CDR3 nucleotides are TGCAGTGCTAACCTCGAGCGGGAGTTGCCAGATACGCAGTATTTT.